What follows describes a single T cell receptor beta chain. Source study methods: Cell counts per sample came from amplifying reference gene primers. Profiling relied on immunoSEQ multiplex PCR, and the TCRdb table lists in-frame clones only, not all of them. The DNA was the basis for D and trimming; V, J and clone size are from that table. This sample has some 250,000 clones; roughly 81% occur once, and the top ten carry 6% to 8%. This record comes from a study of blood T cell repertoires in COVID-19. Overall study context: The samples span acute and convalescent COVID-19 from the United States, Italy and Spain. PBMCs, B-cell-depleted T cells, or T cells were the source of the cDNA or gDNA that made up the material.

Those enrolled in Seattle joined during active infection and were followed longitudinally afterward. The receptor was derived from a woman aged 80 or over with COVID-19, enrolled during active disease. Sequencing was carried out using peripheral blood.

CDR3 in DNA: TGTGCCAGCAGCGGACAAGTCCAAGAGACCCAGTACTTC. It translates to CASSGQVQETQYF. The genes are TRBV2 and TRBJ2-5; maybe TRBD1 (5 bases). The CDR3 has 13 residues. The ends were cut back, 6 bases at V and 1 base at J, with 9 bases in the middle. Looked up from germline, CDR1 is SNHLY and CDR2 is FYNNEI. The full variable domain, rest sourced from reference TRBV2 and TRBJ2-5, is EPEVTQTPSHQVTQMGQEVILRCVPISNHLYFYWYRQILGQKVEFLVSFYNNEISEKSEIFDDQFSVERPDGSNFTLKIRSTKLEDSAMYFCASSGQVQETQYFGPGTRLLVL.